The entry below describes one T cell receptor (beta chain). In TCRdb, the multiplex PCR reads were re-called with MiXCR into one record per CDR3 protein. The sample holds some 53,000 distinct CDR3 sequences, around 40% seen once. Germline V lookup: CDR1 SGHAT, CDR2 FQNNGV. The trim removed 6 bases at V and 6 bases at J, leaving 5 bases unmatched. CDR3 length equals 13 residues. The data belong to a study of breast tumors, draining lymph nodes, adjacent tissues. V usage is TRBV11-2 and J usage is TRBJ2-7; 10 bases map to TRBD1. The TCR comes from a female donor with breast cancer. Some clones in this sample may be carry-over from other donors' samples. The sequenced sample consisted of breast tumor tissue. CDR3 sequence: CASSGTGAVEQYF. As DNA, the CDR3 is TGTGCCAGCAGTGGGACAGGGGCAGTCGAGCAGTACTTC. Drawing the rest from reference TRBV11-2 and TRBJ2-7, the complete variable domain is EAGVAQSPRYKIIEKRQSVAFWCNPISGHATLYWYQQILGQGPKLLIQFQNNGVVDDSQLPKDRFSAERLKGVDSTLKIQPAKLEDSAVYLCASSGTGAVEQYFGPGTRLTVT.